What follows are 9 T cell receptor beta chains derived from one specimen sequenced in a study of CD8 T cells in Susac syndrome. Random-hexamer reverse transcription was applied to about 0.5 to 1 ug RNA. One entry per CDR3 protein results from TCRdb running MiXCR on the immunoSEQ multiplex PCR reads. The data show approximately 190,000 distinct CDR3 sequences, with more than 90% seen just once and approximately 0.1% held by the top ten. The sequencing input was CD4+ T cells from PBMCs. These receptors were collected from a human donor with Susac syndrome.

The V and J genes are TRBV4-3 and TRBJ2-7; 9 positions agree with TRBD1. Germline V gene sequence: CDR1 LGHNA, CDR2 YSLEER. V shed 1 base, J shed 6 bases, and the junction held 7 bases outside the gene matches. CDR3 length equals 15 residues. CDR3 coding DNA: TGCGCCAGCAGCCAAGGCGCGGGACAGGGCCTCGAGCAGTACTTC. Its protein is CASSQGAGQGLEQYF.

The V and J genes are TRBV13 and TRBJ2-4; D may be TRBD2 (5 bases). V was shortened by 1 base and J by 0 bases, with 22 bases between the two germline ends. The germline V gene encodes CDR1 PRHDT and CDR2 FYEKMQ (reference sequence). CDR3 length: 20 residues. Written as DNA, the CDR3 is TGTGCCAGCAGCTTAGTTCTGAAGGACTTCGGGGTGCTAGCCAAAAACATTCAGTACTTC. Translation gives CASSLVLKDFGVLAKNIQYF.

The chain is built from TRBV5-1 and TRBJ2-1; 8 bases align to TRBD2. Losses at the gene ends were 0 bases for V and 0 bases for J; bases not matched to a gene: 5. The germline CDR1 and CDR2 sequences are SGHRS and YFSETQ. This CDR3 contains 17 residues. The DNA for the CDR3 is TGCGCCAGCAGCTTGGAAGCGGGAGCAAGCTCCTACAATGAGCAGTTCTTC. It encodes CASSLEAGASSYNEQFF.

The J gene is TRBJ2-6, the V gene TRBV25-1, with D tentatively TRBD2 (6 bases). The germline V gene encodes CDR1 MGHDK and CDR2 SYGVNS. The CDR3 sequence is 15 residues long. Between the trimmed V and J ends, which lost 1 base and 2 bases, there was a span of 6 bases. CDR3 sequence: CASSEWGAGANVLTF. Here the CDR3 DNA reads TGTGCCAGCAGTGAATGGGGGGCTGGGGCCAACGTCCTGACTTTC.

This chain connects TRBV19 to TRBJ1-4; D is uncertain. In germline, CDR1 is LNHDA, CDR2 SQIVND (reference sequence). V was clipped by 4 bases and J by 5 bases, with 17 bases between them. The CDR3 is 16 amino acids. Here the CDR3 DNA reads TGTGCCAGTAGTAGGGCCTCCGGACGGGTCAATGAAAAACTGTTTTTT. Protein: CASSRASGRVNEKLFF.

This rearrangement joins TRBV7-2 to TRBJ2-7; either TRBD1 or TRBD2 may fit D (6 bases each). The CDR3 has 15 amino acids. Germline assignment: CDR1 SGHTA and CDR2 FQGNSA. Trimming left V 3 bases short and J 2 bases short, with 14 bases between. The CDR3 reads CASSFYRGLTYEQYF. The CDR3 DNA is TGTGCCAGCAGCTTCTACCGGGGGCTAACCTACGAGCAGTACTTC.

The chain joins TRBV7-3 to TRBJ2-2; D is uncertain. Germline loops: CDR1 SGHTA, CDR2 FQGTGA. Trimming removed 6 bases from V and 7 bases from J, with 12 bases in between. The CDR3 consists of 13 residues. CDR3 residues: CASRFDPGGELFF. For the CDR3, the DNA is TGTGCCAGCAGATTCGACCCCGGCGGGGAGCTGTTTTTT.

DNA for the CDR3: TGTGCCAGCAGCATATCTAGCGGGGGGTACAATGAGCAGTTCTTC. Translation: CASSISSGGYNEQFF. This chain links TRBV5-4 with TRBJ2-1; TRBD2 matches at 11 bases. The CDR3 runs 15 residues. J gave up 4 bases and V 4 bases, and 4 bases lay outside the gene matches. Germline CDR1 is SGHNT and CDR2 is YYREEE (reference sequence).

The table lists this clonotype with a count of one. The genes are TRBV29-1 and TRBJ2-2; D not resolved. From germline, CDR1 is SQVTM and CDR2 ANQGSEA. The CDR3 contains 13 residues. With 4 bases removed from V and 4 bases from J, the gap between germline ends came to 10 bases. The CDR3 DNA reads TGCAGCGTTGGGTCTTTACCCACCGGGGAGCTGTTTTTT. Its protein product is CSVGSLPTGELFF.